This TCR beta chain was recovered during a study of PD-L1 blockade in urothelial cancer. As for the study in general: Blood samples had a median of 141,255 T cells, 80,000 to 100,000 unique TCRs, and clonality approximately 0.085.

Profiling relied on immunoSEQ multiplex PCR, and the TCRdb table lists in-frame clones only, not all of them. Among some 50,000 clones listed, approximately 88% were seen once. Per the germline V gene, CDR1 is ENHRY and CDR2 is SYGVKD. CDR3 size: 15 residues. Trimming removed 6 bases from V and 0 bases from J, with 12 bases in between. Each patient presented with locally advanced or metastatic urothelial carcinoma. The source is an older man with urothelial cancer. V and J are TRBV10-3 and TRBJ2-4; no definite D call. The source was PBMCs, collected around atezolizumab (anti-PD-L1) treatment. CDR3 nucleotides: TGTGCCATCAGCTCGGGTGTCCTAGCCAAAAACATTCAGTACTTC. This codes for CAISSGVLAKNIQYF.